Listed below are T cell receptor beta chains from one sample, sequenced in a study of blood T cell repertoires in COVID-19. Profiling relied on immunoSEQ multiplex PCR, and the TCRdb table lists in-frame clones only, not all of them. The table includes about 270,000 clones, around 89% detected once. Sequencing input: PBMCs or T cells enriched from blood (not recorded which). All receptors derive from a woman aged 18-29 years who had recovered from COVID-19. The CDR3 runs from the conserved cysteine through the conserved F or W. D genes are given only for firm matches. Clone size is stated in some rows and not others, as once, few, many or a class when expanded.

v_call	j_call	clone_size	cdr3_length	d_call	cdr3_aa
TRBV1	TRBJ2-7	NA	16	NA	CTSSRGNQATSYEQYF
TRBV12-3/TRBV12-4	TRBJ2-2	NA	13	TRBD1	CASSSQGVGELFF
TRBV27	TRBJ1-2	NA	14	NA	CASFGGSVDYGYTF
TRBV2	TRBJ1-1	NA	14	TRBD1	CASLIAGGRTEAFF
TRBV2	TRBJ2-1	NA	13	NA	CASWFSSYNEQFF
TRBV27	TRBJ2-7	NA	14	TRBD2	CASSFGLAGGEQYF
TRBV4-2	TRBJ1-4	NA	16	TRBD1	CASSLLSGTVREKLFF
TRBV28	TRBJ2-3	NA	12	TRBD1	CATADRGHTQYF
TRBV19	TRBJ1-2	NA	16	NA	CASSIVSQQVGHGYTF
TRBV6-6	TRBJ2-7	many	14	NA	CASTQGREWYEQYF
TRBV6-1	TRBJ1-2	NA	14	TRBD1	CASSESPRGRGYTF
TRBV5-1	TRBJ1-2	once	13	TRBD1	CASSVGQGSGYTF
TRBV3-1/TRBV3-2	TRBJ1-1	NA	13	TRBD1	CASSQDRGSKAFF
TRBV3-1/TRBV3-2	TRBJ1-5	NA	14	NA	CASSQAGINQPQHF
TRBV5-6	TRBJ2-5	NA	15	NA	CASSEGGRTQETQYF
TRBV5-1	TRBJ1-2	NA	14	NA	CASSPREANYGYTF
TRBV6-2/TRBV6-3	TRBJ1-6	NA	19	TRBD1	CASSYSRTGLLPRNSPLHF
TRBV5-1	TRBJ2-7	NA	15	NA	CASSRTQGSSYEQYF
TRBV30	TRBJ1-5	once	14	NA	CAWASRGYNQPQHF
TRBV28	TRBJ2-3	NA	15	NA	CASSLDRGITDTQYF
TRBV30	TRBJ2-6	NA	17	NA	CAWSVQSHDSGANVLTF
TRBV14	TRBJ2-3	NA	15	NA	CASSLAGRYTDTQYF
TRBV7-6	TRBJ2-1	once	16	TRBD2	CASSLAAGGPSNEQFF
TRBV27	TRBJ2-7	once	13	NA	CASSMGHSYEQYF
TRBV4-2	TRBJ1-1	once	13	NA	CASSQTLNTEAFF
TRBV5-4	TRBJ2-3	NA	15	TRBD2	CASSRTSGGTDTQYF
TRBV6-5	TRBJ1-2	NA	15	TRBD1	CASIEQPGGLRGYTF
TRBV11-3	TRBJ2-6	NA	18	NA	CASSLDPAVNSGANVLTF
TRBV28	TRBJ1-1	once	15	NA	CATRNLGGSNTEAFF
TRBV5-1	TRBJ1-3	NA	15	NA	CASSLQASSGNTIYF
TRBV29-1	TRBJ1-2	NA	13	NA	CSVDSGALYGYTF
TRBV7-9	TRBJ2-5	NA	15	NA	CASSSTLRFAETQYF
TRBV7-9	TRBJ1-1	NA	17	NA	CASIEELGATSDTEAFF
TRBV5-1	TRBJ2-5	NA	13	TRBD2	CASSAGGQETQYF
TRBV12-3/TRBV12-4	TRBJ1-1	NA	13	NA	CASSSLGGSEAFF
TRBV2	TRBJ2-3	NA	13	NA	CASSGRWDLVQYF
TRBV3-1/TRBV3-2	TRBJ2-5	NA	15	NA	CASSQGEGGMLTQYF
TRBV28	TRBJ1-4	NA	15	NA	CASSAGAGANEKLFF
TRBV5-5	TRBJ1-2	NA	14	NA	CASSLYWGDYGYTF
TRBV7-9	TRBJ1-6	NA	16	NA	CASSLGRSGVRSPLHF
TRBV19	TRBJ1-2	NA	12	TRBD1	CASKTGDYGYTF
TRBV27	TRBJ2-7	NA	15	NA	CASSLVTGSSYEQYF
TRBV25-1	TRBJ2-3	NA	16	TRBD2	CASSDSGGGGSDTQYF
TRBV5-1	TRBJ1-6	NA	16	TRBD1	CASSTDRGSYNSPLHF
TRBV4-2	TRBJ1-6	few	18	NA	CASSQDAGGSSYNSPLHF
TRBV6-5	TRBJ1-2	NA	14	TRBD1	CASSYTTGGYGYTF
TRBV4-2	TRBJ1-5	NA	15	NA	CASSQDNQGIQPQHF
TRBV10-3	TRBJ1-2	NA	15	NA	CAISEEGSFNYGYTF